These 7 T cell receptor beta chains were sequenced from one sample in a study of spatial heterogeneity in lung cancer. TCRdb fed the 5' RACE reads into MiXCR, producing one record per CDR3 protein. Of more than 10,000 distinct CDR3 sequences listed, 3.8% were seen once; the top ten hold 45%. Specified time point: sample taken at primary tumor resection. The specimen was PBMCs, collected at surgery. The receptors derive from a male donor with early-stage non-small cell lung cancer.

This clonotype was counted ten times or more. J is TRBJ2-1 and V is TRBV6-1; the D gene is possibly TRBD2 (6 bases). Germline-derived CDR1 and CDR2 are MNHNS and SASEGT. The CDR3 sequence is 15 residues long. The ends were cut back, 3 bases at V and 7 bases at J, with 16 bases in the middle. DNA for the CDR3: TGTGCCAGCAGTGAGAGAGGTGGGACTTTTAATGAGCAGTTCTTC. Translated, it gives CASSERGGTFNEQFF.

This clonotype was seen repeatedly, ten times or more. V usage is TRBV29-1 and J usage is TRBJ2-3, with unresolved D. CDR1 is SQVTM, CDR2 ANQGSEA, per germline. This CDR3 has 12 amino acids. V was cut by 4 bases and J by 0 bases, with 5 bases left in between. CDR3 in DNA: TGCAGCGTTGCTACTAGCACAGATACGCAGTATTTT. Residues: CSVATSTDTQYF.

This clonotype showed up many times. This chain connects TRBV4-1 to TRBJ2-5, with D perhaps TRBD1 or TRBD2 (5 bases each). Germline V CDR1 and CDR2: MGHRA, YSYEKL. This CDR3 spans 16 amino acids. Trimming cost V 0 bases and J 0 bases, with 11 bases left between them. CDR3 DNA: TGCGCCAGCAGCCAAGAATGGGGACGGAACCAAGAGACCCAGTACTTC. It translates to CASSQEWGRNQETQYF.

There are many counts of this clonotype. The J gene is TRBJ1-2, the V gene TRBV29-1, with 7 bases matching TRBD1. The CDR3 runs to 12 residues. Per the germline V gene, CDR1 is SQVTM and CDR2 is ANQGSEA. V dropped 7 bases and J dropped 3; count of bases not matched to a gene: 5. The CDR3 DNA sequence: TGCAGCGGAGTCCAGGGGGACTATGGCTACACCTTC. Encoded protein: CSGVQGDYGYTF. Drawing the rest from reference TRBV29-1 and TRBJ1-2, the complete variable domain is SAVISQKPSRDICQRGTSLTIQCQVDSQVTMMFWYRQQPGQSLTLIATANQGSEATYESGFVIDKFPISRPNLTFSTLTVSNMSPEDSSIYLCSGVQGDYGYTFGSGTRLTVV.

By proportion, this clonotype is medium-sized. The rearrangement uses TRBV18 and TRBJ1-5; weak D call: TRBD1 (5 bases). Germline lookup yields CDR1 KGHSH and CDR2 LQKENI. This CDR3 has 17 amino acids. Deletions cut 0 bases from V and 1 base from J, with 13 bases between. CDR3 protein: CASSPPLGARSNQPQHF. CDR3 nucleotide sequence: TGTGCCAGCTCACCACCGCTCGGGGCGCGGAGCAATCAGCCCCAGCATTTT.

This clonotype has a count of ten or more. The CDR3 is CSAKEGDTEAFF. The CDR3 nucleotides are TGCAGTGCCAAGGAGGGAGATACTGAAGCTTTCTTT. V usage is TRBV20-1 and J usage is TRBJ1-1; D is ambiguous. Germline V gene data show CDR1 as DFQATT and CDR2 as SNEGSKA (reference sequence). The CDR3 spans 12 residues. With 6 bases removed from V and 5 bases from J, the gap between germline ends came to 13 bases.

This clonotype has more than one count but fewer than ten. A much more abundant neighbour one base away suggests this may be a read error. The V call is TRBV28, the J call TRBJ2-5; 9 positions agree with TRBD2. Germline values: CDR1 MDHEN, CDR2 SYDVKM. CDR3 size: 13 residues. The CDR3 DNA sequence: TGTGTCAGCAGCTTAGCGGGAGTAGAGACCCAGTACTTC. It is translated as CVSSLAGVETQYF.